A single sample gave rise to the 21 T cell receptor beta chains below, sequenced in a study of graft-versus-host responses after intestinal transplantation. Which antigens these TCRs recognize remains unknown. Here immunoSEQ multiplex PCR was the method, and the copy in TCRdb shows in-frame clones only, minus some. Of tens of thousands of clones detected, about 95% appear once; the ten largest clones hold 0.15% to 0.2%. The sample in question was unstimulated CD4+ T cells sorted from spleen or lymph node cells, obtained before transplant. The receptors were gathered from a human donor who was the organ donor for an intestinal transplant.

This clone was observed once. DNA of the CDR3: TGTGCCACCAGCAGAAGCGGCGGTATCTATGGCTACACCTTC. Its protein product is CATSRSGGIYGYTF. V and J are TRBV15 and TRBJ1-2, with D hard to call. The V gene lost 2 bases and the J gene lost 4 bases, with 11 bases spanning the gap. CDR3 length: 14 amino acids. In germline, CDR1 is LNHNV, CDR2 YYDKDF (reference sequence).

This chain connects TRBV6-5 to TRBJ1-5; D uncertain. V was cut by 0 bases and J by 4 bases, with 4 bases left in between. This CDR3 spans 13 amino acids. In germline, CDR1 is MNHEY, CDR2 SVGAGI. The CDR3 sequence: CASSYSVNQPQHF. The CDR3 DNA sequence: TGTGCCAGCAGTTACTCCGTTAATCAGCCCCAGCATTTT.

The chain couples TRBV7-2 to TRBJ2-1; D gene ambiguous. Trimming stripped 5 bases from V and 0 bases from J, with 14 bases between. This CDR3 spans 16 amino acids. Germline V CDR1 and CDR2: SGHTA, FQGNSA. This CDR3 reads CASSPRLTSSYNEQFF. CDR3 coding DNA: TGTGCCAGCAGCCCTCGACTTACATCCTCCTACAATGAGCAGTTCTTC.

The V call is TRBV28, the J call TRBJ1-1; TRBD1 matches at 9 bases. The germline V gene has CDR1 MDHEN and CDR2 SYDVKM. Losses at the gene ends were 10 bases for V and 4 bases for J; bases not matched to a gene: 4. There are 12 residues in the CDR3. CDR3 DNA sequence: TGTGCCACCAAGGACAGGGGCACTGAAGCTTTCTTT. It yields the protein CATKDRGTEAFF. Combining the CDR3 with reference TRBV28 and TRBJ1-1 gives the whole variable domain DVKVTQSSRYLVKRTGEKVFLECVQDMDHENMFWYRQDPGLGLRLIYFSYDVKMKEKGDIPEGYSVSREKKERFSLILESASTNQTSMYLCATKDRGTEAFFGQGTRLTVV.

V and J are TRBV28 and TRBJ1-2, with a weak D call TRBD1 (5 bases). The CDR3 is made up of 18 amino acids. Germline V gives CDR1 MDHEN, CDR2 SYDVKM. Trimming cost V 6 bases and J 0 bases, with 23 bases left between them. CDR3 coding DNA: TGTGCCAGCAGCCCCCCCCCGGGGAGACAGCGCTCTAACTATGGCTACACCTTC. Amino acids: CASSPPPGRQRSNYGYTF.

V gene TRBV2 combines with J gene TRBJ2-2; 13 bases are a match to TRBD2. This CDR3 is 14 amino acids long. Germline V gene sequence: CDR1 SNHLY, CDR2 FYNNEI. V was pared by 6 bases and J by 6 bases, with 1 base of the junction left unmatched. The CDR3 is CASRLAGGPGELFF. DNA of the CDR3: TGTGCCAGCAGACTAGCGGGGGGGCCCGGGGAGCTGTTTTTT.

This clone was counted once. The gene calls are TRBV2 and TRBJ2-7; D not resolved. The CDR3 is 11 amino acids. CDR1 is SNHLY and CDR2 is FYNNEI in the germline V gene. The V and J ends lost 5 bases and 2 bases respectively, with 4 bases between them. The CDR3 DNA reads TGTGCCAGCAGTTCAGCCTACGAGCAGTACTTC. It codes for CASSSAYEQYF.

This CDR3 is CASSALVSNTEAFF. The CDR3, as DNA: TGCGCCAGCAGCGCGCTAGTCTCGAACACTGAAGCTTTCTTT. This rearrangement joins TRBV4-3 to TRBJ1-1; D unclear. V shed 5 bases and J shed 1 base, with 11 bases lying between them. Germline values: CDR1 LGHNA, CDR2 YSLEER. The CDR3 spans 14 residues.

The chain carries TRBV2 and TRBJ1-3; 8 nucleotides line up with TRBD1. The V segment lost 2 bases and the J segment 0 bases; nucleotides outside the gene matches: 6. Looked up from germline, CDR1 is SNHLY and CDR2 is FYNNEI. The CDR3 sequence is 17 residues long. CDR3 in amino acids: CASSETPRGLSGNTIYF. The CDR3, as DNA: TGTGCCAGCAGTGAAACTCCCAGGGGGCTCTCTGGAAACACCATATATTTT.

The chain is built from TRBV2 and TRBJ1-2, with D possibly being TRBD1 (5 bases). The CDR3 consists of 11 residues. Germline V gene sequence: CDR1 SNHLY, CDR2 FYNNEI. V lost 6 bases to trimming and J lost 6 bases, with 8 bases between them. The CDR3, as DNA: TGTGCCAGCAGAAAGGGACATGGCTACACCTTC. Translating gives CASRKGHGYTF.

The V call is TRBV5-1, the J call TRBJ2-5, with D uncertain. The CDR3 loop spans 10 amino acids. Trimming pared 9 bases from V and 3 bases from J, leaving 6 bases between. The germline CDR1 and CDR2 sequences are SGHRS and YFSETQ. The CDR3 DNA sequence: TGCGCCATCGCTGAAGAGACCCAGTACTTC. The encoded protein is CAIAEETQYF.

The chain uses TRBV5-1 and TRBJ2-5; TRBD1 aligns across 7 bases. Trimming at V came to 1 base and at J to 4 bases, leaving 4 bases not matched to a gene. This CDR3 is 14 amino acids long. Germline CDR1 reads SGHRS; CDR2 reads YFSETQ. The CDR3 sequence is CASSLIYRGETQYF. CDR3 nucleotides: TGCGCCAGCAGCTTGATTTACAGGGGAGAGACCCAGTACTTC.

This chain connects TRBV7-9 to TRBJ2-2, with TRBD2 matching 7 bases. The CDR3 is made up of 15 amino acids. Germline V gives CDR1 SEHNR, CDR2 FQNEAQ (reference sequence). V dropped 2 bases and J dropped 2; count of bases not matched to a gene: 2. CDR3 nucleotide sequence: TGTGCCAGCAGCTTATGGGGGGGAAACACCGGGGAGCTGTTTTTT. Amino acids: CASSLWGGNTGELFF.

V is TRBV6-1 and J is TRBJ1-6; D is possibly TRBD1 (5 bases). Germline values: CDR1 MNHNS, CDR2 SASEGT. The length of the CDR3 is 16 residues. Trimming removed 2 bases at V and 7 bases at J, with 15 bases between. The CDR3 loop reads CASSEYGRALNSPLHF. CDR3 nucleotide sequence: TGTGCCAGCAGTGAATACGGCAGGGCGCTAAATTCACCCCTCCACTTT.

About this clone itself: A read error may account for a junction end that differs from germline. The chain uses TRBV6-6 and TRBJ1-1, with D uncertain. CDR1 and CDR2 from the germline V gene are MNHNY and SVGAGI (reference sequence). The CDR3 consists of 15 residues. The CDR3 sequence: CASSHSRAANTEAFF. CDR3 bases: TGTGCCAGCAGTCACTCCCGGGCCGCGAACACTGAAGCTTTCTTT.

This chain connects TRBV28 to TRBJ2-3; 7 bases fit TRBD1. This CDR3 comprises 13 residues. Germline CDR1 is MDHEN and CDR2 is SYDVKM. V shed 5 bases, J shed 3 bases, and the junction held 2 bases outside the gene matches. The CDR3 protein is CASSRGRTDTQYF. The CDR3 DNA is TGTGCCAGCAGTAGGGGGCGGACAGATACGCAGTATTTT.

V is TRBV11-2 and J is TRBJ1-1, with D possibly being TRBD1 (5 bases). The length of the CDR3 is 14 residues. V lost 1 base and J 1 base, leaving 7 bases between the germline ends. Germline CDR1 SGHAT, CDR2 FQNNGV. CDR3 amino acids: CASSLAGGNTEAFF. DNA of the CDR3: TGTGCCAGCAGCTTAGCGGGGGGGAACACTGAAGCTTTCTTT.

V gene TRBV5-1 combines with J gene TRBJ1-1; D might be TRBD1 (5 bases). Trimming cost V 4 bases and J 3 bases, with 13 bases left between them. The CDR3 contains 14 residues. CDR1 is SGHRS and CDR2 is YFSETQ in the germline V gene. CDR3 protein: CASSREGPHTEAFF. DNA for the CDR3: TGCGCCAGCAGCCGTGAGGGGCCCCACACTGAAGCTTTCTTT.

J is TRBJ2-5 and V is TRBV10-3; D is uncertain. CDR3 length: 11 residues. Trimming pared 2 bases from V and 5 bases from J, leaving 3 bases between. Germline loops: CDR1 ENHRY, CDR2 SYGVKD. The CDR3 here is CAISETETQYF. CDR3 DNA sequence: TGTGCCATCAGTGAGACTGAGACCCAGTACTTC.

The chain combines TRBV6-5 with TRBJ2-1, with TRBD2 matching 7 bases. CDR3 length equals 15 residues. Germline assignment: CDR1 MNHEY and CDR2 SVGAGI. Trimming cost V 7 bases and J 0 bases; bases outside gene matches: 6. The DNA of the CDR3 is TGTGCCAGCAAAAAGTCGGGGGGCTCCTACAATGAGCAGTTCTTC. Translated, it gives CASKKSGGSYNEQFF.

The chain carries TRBV28 and TRBJ1-1; no firm D call. The V and J ends lost 2 bases and 10 bases respectively, with 8 bases between them. The CDR3 covers 11 residues. The germline CDR1 and CDR2 sequences are MDHEN and SYDVKM. CDR3 protein: CASSLRVRAFF. CDR3 DNA sequence: TGTGCCAGCAGTTTACGCGTTAGAGCTTTCTTT.